This T cell receptor beta chain was recorded in a study of graft-versus-host responses after intestinal transplantation. The study, taken as a whole, reports: Recipient bone marrow held GvH clones, some seen earlier in ileum or blood.

Some 200,000 CFSE-labeled responder cells were plated with some 200,000 irradiated, violet-dye-labeled stimulator cells. The table came from immunoSEQ multiplex PCR; TCRdb's copy has only in-frame clones and leaves some out. The data hold around 21,000 clones, with 25% to 35% observed a single time. This receptor was identified in a human patient who received an intestinal transplant. The specimen was alloreactive CD8+ T cells from a mixed lymphocyte reaction culture, collected before intestinal transplant. Subset meaning: CFSE-low proliferating T cells sorted from roughly six-day pre-transplant mixed lymphocyte reaction (GvH or HvG direction).

Written as DNA, the CDR3 is TGCGCCAGCAGCTCGCCCCCGGGACAGGGGTCCTACGAGCAGTACTTC. Its translation is CASSSPPGQGSYEQYF. The chain employs TRBV5-1 and TRBJ2-7, with TRBD1 matching 10 bases. The CDR3 is 16 amino acids. With 3 bases clipped from V and 1 base from J, the junction kept 7 bases outside the gene matches. Germline assignment: CDR1 SGHRS and CDR2 YFSETQ.